These 7 T cell receptor beta chains share one sample of origin, sequenced in a study of blood T cell repertoires in COVID-19. Assay used: immunoSEQ multiplex PCR; TCRdb lists only in-frame clones, some missing. Among roughly 79,000 clones listed, approximately 88% were seen once. The sequenced sample consisted of peripheral blood. The receptors were gathered from a woman older than 75 with active or convalescent COVID-19.

This clone was observed a few times. The chain has TRBV28 and TRBJ1-2; perhaps TRBD1 as D (5 bases). CDR1 and CDR2 from the germline V gene are MDHEN and SYDVKM. V lost 2 bases and J 5 bases, leaving 12 bases between the germline ends. CDR3 size: 14 residues. This CDR3 reads CASSLNGRVYGYTF. DNA of the CDR3: TGTGCCAGCAGTTTAAACGGCAGGGTTTATGGCTACACCTTC.

The chain has TRBV27 and TRBJ2-7; 7 bases map to TRBD1. Germline CDR1 is MNHEY and CDR2 is SMNVEV (reference sequence). There are 14 residues in the CDR3. J was trimmed by 3 bases and V by 4 bases; bases with no gene match: 6. CDR3 region: CASSYRGPNYEQYF. The CDR3 DNA reads TGTGCCAGCAGTTATAGGGGGCCCAACTACGAGCAGTACTTC.

Concerning this clone: This CDR3 is also generated by other DNA sequences in the sample. The chain joins TRBV18 to TRBJ2-3; 7 bases fit TRBD1. Trimming at V came to 4 bases and at J to 1 base, leaving 2 bases not matched to a gene. This CDR3 is built from 14 residues. The germline CDR1 and CDR2 sequences are KGHSH and LQKENI. CDR3: CASSLTGRTDTQYF. CDR3 nucleotide sequence: TGTGCCAGCTCACTGACAGGGCGCACAGATACGCAGTATTTT.

The CDR3, as DNA: TGTGCCAGCAGCTTGGGTGCGGCTAGCGGGAGATTAGGCGGGGAGCTGTTTTTT. Protein sequence: CASSLGAASGRLGGELFF. This rearrangement joins TRBV5-6 to TRBJ2-2; 10 bases match TRBD2. J lost 7 bases, V lost 0 bases, and 12 bases had no gene match. Germline loops: CDR1 SGHDT, CDR2 YYEEEE. The CDR3 extends over 18 amino acids. The complete variable domain, with remaining parts taken from reference TRBV5-6 and TRBJ2-2, reads DAGVTQSPTHLIKTRGQQVTLRCSPKSGHDTVSWYQQALGQGPQFIFQYYEEEERQRGNFPDRFSGHQFPNYSSELNVNALLLGDSALYLCASSLGAASGRLGGELFFGEGSRLTVL.

J is TRBJ1-2 and V is TRBV4-3; perhaps TRBD1 as D (6 bases). Trimming stripped 3 bases from V and 0 bases from J, with 14 bases between. Germline V gives CDR1 LGHNA, CDR2 YSLEER. The CDR3 length is 16 residues. The CDR3 nucleotides read TGCGCCAGCAGCCAGCGCCGGGACACCGCTAACTATGGCTACACCTTC. Its translation: CASSQRRDTANYGYTF.

The rearrangement uses TRBV5-5 and TRBJ1-5; D is unresolved. The CDR3 sequence is 17 residues long. The V end lost 2 bases, the J end lost 0 bases, and 15 bases lay between the germline ends. Per the germline V gene, CDR1 is SGHKS and CDR2 is YYEKEE (reference sequence). The CDR3 DNA reads TGTGCCAGCAGCTTTGTGCCAACGCCCGGTAGCAATCAGCCCCAGCATTTT. It codes for CASSFVPTPGSNQPQHF.

The chain links TRBV5-1 to TRBJ2-5; 8 bases line up with TRBD2. Germline values: CDR1 SGHRS, CDR2 YFSETQ. The length of the CDR3 is 15 residues. Losses at the gene ends were 0 bases for V and 3 bases for J; bases not matched to a gene: 4. As DNA, the CDR3 is TGCGCCAGCAGCTTGGCGGGACTAGGTGAAGAGACCCAGTACTTC. Protein product: CASSLAGLGEETQYF.